These 9 T cell receptor beta chains were all obtained from the same sample, sequenced in a study of cytomegalovirus exposure and HLA in healthy donors. Assay: immunoSEQ multiplex PCR; the TCRdb copy retains only in-frame clones and omits some. Here the sample spans 100,000 to 150,000 clones, 90% to 97% being singletons. The source material was PBMCs. The receptors were sampled from a man between 18 and 35 years old in good health and CMV-seronegative.

The chain combines TRBV5-4 with TRBJ2-5, with 7 bases aligning to TRBD2. Trimming removed 4 bases from V and 5 bases from J; junction bases left unmatched: 8. CDR1 is SGHNT, CDR2 YYREEE, per germline (reference sequence). The CDR3 has 14 amino acids. DNA for the CDR3: TGTGCCAGCAGCCCCGTCGCGGGAGATGAGACCCAGTACTTC. Protein product: CASSPVAGDETQYF.

This clone appeared once. The V gene is TRBV28, the J gene TRBJ1-1, with D possibly being TRBD1 (6 bases). V was clipped by 8 bases and J by 7 bases, with 17 bases between them. Germline CDR1 MDHEN, CDR2 SYDVKM. CDR3 length equals 13 residues. DNA of the CDR3: TGTGCCAGCTTAAGGACAGTTAACGGTGAAGCTTTCTTT. Its protein product is CASLRTVNGEAFF.

The gene calls are TRBV7-2 and TRBJ2-7; D possibly corresponds to TRBD2 (6 bases). The CDR3 runs 14 residues. CDR1 and CDR2 (germline): SGHTA, FQGNSA. The ends were cut back, 1 base at V and 2 bases at J, with 9 bases in the middle. The CDR3 sequence: CASSLVREPYEQYF. CDR3 nucleotides: TGTGCCAGCAGCTTAGTGCGGGAACCCTACGAGCAGTACTTC.

The chain couples TRBV28 to TRBJ2-7, with 8 nucleotides matching TRBD1. Germline loops: CDR1 MDHEN, CDR2 SYDVKM. The CDR3 has 16 residues. V was pared by 8 bases and J by 2 bases, with 14 bases of the junction left unmatched. The CDR3 nucleotides are TGTGCCAGCGGCGGAGGTGCAGGGGGCGATCCCTACGAGCAGTACTTC. Protein product: CASGGGAGGDPYEQYF.

This clone was seen a single time. The chain has TRBV19 and TRBJ2-3; tentatively, D is TRBD1 (6 bases). Germline values: CDR1 LNHDA, CDR2 SQIVND (reference sequence). The CDR3 consists of 13 residues. The ends were cut back, 6 bases at V and 6 bases at J, with 13 bases in the middle. CDR3 DNA sequence: TGTGCCAGTAGGATTGCAACAGGGGATACGCAGTATTTT. It encodes CASRIATGDTQYF.

This clone was seen once. The chain couples TRBV6-6 to TRBJ1-5, with 9 bases lining up with TRBD1. Trimming removed 7 bases from V and 0 bases from J; junction bases left unmatched: 4. The V gene's germline CDR1 is MNHNY and CDR2 SVGAGI (reference sequence). The CDR3 is 15 amino acids. The CDR3 loop reads CASTSTGGSNQPQHF. CDR3 nucleotides: TGTGCCAGCACCTCGACAGGGGGTAGCAATCAGCCCCAGCATTTT.

The J gene is TRBJ2-3, the V gene TRBV4-1; D not certain. The CDR3 is 14 amino acids. Germline loops: CDR1 MGHRA, CDR2 YSYEKL. The V and J ends lost 0 bases and 4 bases respectively, with 8 bases between them. The DNA for the CDR3 is TGCGCCAGCAGCCAAGACCTCGGTCCAGATACGCAGTATTTT. Its protein is CASSQDLGPDTQYF.

The chain combines TRBV4-3 with TRBJ1-2; no definite D call. The CDR3 loop spans 15 amino acids. Germline CDR1 and CDR2: LGHNA and YSLEER. The V gene lost 0 bases and the J gene lost 7 bases, with 15 bases spanning the gap. The CDR3 DNA reads as TGCGCCAGCAGCCAAGATAAATGGGGTGGAGGTGGCTACACCTTC. Its protein product is CASSQDKWGGGGYTF.

The CDR3 nucleotides read TGTGCCAGCAGCTTGGCGACACTTACGCAGTATTTT. It is translated as CASSLATLTQYF. The chain uses TRBV5-6 and TRBJ2-3; the D is unclear. This CDR3 has 12 amino acids. The ends were cut back, 0 bases at V and 8 bases at J, with 7 bases in the middle. Looked up from germline, CDR1 is SGHDT and CDR2 is YYEEEE.